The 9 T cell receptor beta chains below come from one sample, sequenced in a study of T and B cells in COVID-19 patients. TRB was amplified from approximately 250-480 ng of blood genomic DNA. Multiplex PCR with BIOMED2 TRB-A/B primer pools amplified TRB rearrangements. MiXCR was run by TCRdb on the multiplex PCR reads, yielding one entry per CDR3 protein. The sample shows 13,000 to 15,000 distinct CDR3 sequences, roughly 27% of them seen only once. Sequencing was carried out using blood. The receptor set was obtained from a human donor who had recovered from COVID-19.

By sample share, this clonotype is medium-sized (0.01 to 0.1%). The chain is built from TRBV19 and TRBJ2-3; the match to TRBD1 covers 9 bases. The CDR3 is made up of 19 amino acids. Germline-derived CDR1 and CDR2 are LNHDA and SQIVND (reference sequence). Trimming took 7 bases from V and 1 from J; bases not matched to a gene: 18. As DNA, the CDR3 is TGTGCCAGTAAGGGGGTTTGGGGGGACAGGGAAGGTGGCACAGATACGCAGTATTTT. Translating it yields CASKGVWGDREGGTDTQYF.

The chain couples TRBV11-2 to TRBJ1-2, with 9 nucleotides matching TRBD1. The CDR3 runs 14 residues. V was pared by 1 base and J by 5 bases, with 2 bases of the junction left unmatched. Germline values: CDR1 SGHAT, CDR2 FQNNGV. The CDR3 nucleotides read TGTGCCAGCAGCTTAGTACAGGGGGCGTATGGCTACACCTTC. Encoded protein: CASSLVQGAYGYTF.

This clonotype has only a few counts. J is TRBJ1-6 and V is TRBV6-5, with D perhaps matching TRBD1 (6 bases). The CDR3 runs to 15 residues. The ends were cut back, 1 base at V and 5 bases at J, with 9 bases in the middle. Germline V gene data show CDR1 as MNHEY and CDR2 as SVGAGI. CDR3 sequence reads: CASSYFGQNNSPLHF. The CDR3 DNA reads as TGTGCCAGCAGTTACTTCGGACAGAATAATTCACCCCTCCACTTT.

The DNA for the CDR3 is TGTGCCAGCAGCTCCAGCAGCGGACGTGGCTACACCTTC. Translated, it gives CASSSSSGRGYTF. J is TRBJ1-2 and V is TRBV7-6; no reliable D call. The V end was cut by 4 bases, the J end by 7 bases, with 13 bases between. This CDR3 is 13 amino acids long. CDR1 is SGHVS, CDR2 FNYEAQ, per germline.

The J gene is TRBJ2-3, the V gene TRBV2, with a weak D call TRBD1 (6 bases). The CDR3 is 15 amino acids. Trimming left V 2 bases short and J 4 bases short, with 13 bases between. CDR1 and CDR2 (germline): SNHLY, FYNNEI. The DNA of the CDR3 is TGTGCCAGCAGTGAAATGTCCCAGGGGCCAGATACGCAGTATTTT. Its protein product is CASSEMSQGPDTQYF.

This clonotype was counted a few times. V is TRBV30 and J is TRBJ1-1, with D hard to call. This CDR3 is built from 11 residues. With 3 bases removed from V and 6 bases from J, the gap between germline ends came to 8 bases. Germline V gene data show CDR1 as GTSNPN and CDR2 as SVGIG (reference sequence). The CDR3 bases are TGTGCCTGGAGCAAAGGCGCTGAAGCTTTCTTT. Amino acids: CAWSKGAEAFF.

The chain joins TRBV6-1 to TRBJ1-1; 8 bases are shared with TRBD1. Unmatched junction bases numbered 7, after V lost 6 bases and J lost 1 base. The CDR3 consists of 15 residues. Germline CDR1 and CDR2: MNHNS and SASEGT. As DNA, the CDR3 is TGTGCCAGCAGCCTCCTCACAGGGGGGAACACTGAAGCTTTCTTT. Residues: CASSLLTGGNTEAFF.

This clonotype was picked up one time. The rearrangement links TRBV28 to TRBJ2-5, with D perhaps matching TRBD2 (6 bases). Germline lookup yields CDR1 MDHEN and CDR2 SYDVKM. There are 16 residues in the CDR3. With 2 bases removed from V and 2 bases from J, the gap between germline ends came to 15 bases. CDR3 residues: CASSLREVAWQETQYF. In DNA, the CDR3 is TGTGCCAGCAGTTTAAGGGAGGTGGCGTGGCAAGAGACCCAGTACTTC. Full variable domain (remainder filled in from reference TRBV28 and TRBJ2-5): DVKVTQSSRYLVKRTGEKVFLECVQDMDHENMFWYRQDPGLGLRLIYFSYDVKMKEKGDIPEGYSVSREKKERFSLILESASTNQTSMYLCASSLREVAWQETQYFGPGTRLLVL.

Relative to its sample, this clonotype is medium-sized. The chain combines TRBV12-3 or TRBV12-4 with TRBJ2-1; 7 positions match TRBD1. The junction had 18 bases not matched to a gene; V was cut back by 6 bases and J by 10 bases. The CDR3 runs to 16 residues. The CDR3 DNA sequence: TGTGCCAGCAGCTTGACAGGGCTTGCCACTTCGTTAGAGCAGTTCTTC. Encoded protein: CASSLTGLATSLEQFF.